This TCR beta chain was captured in a study of blood T cells in healthy people across ages. Study-level points and caveats: Observed TCR beta diversity showed a strong correlation with the percentage of naive T cells as measured by flow cytometry. Older individuals had lower TCR beta diversity per million T cells (the decline was roughly linear).

As concerns this clonotype: Antigen specificity is unknown. A much more abundant neighbour one base away suggests this may be a read error. Here the CDR3 omits its conserved ending phenylalanine or tryptophan, so a read error is the likely source.

Combining a sample-barcoded 5' primer with a J-beta primer mix, a second PCR ran for about 6 to 11 cycles. TCRdb passed the 5' RACE reads through MiXCR, listing each CDR3 protein once. The sample holds 800,000 to 950,000 distinct CDR3 sequences, around 48% seen once. V shed 7 bases, J shed 4 bases, and the junction held 9 bases outside the gene matches. The CDR3 length is 15 residues. Per germline, CDR1 MNHEY and CDR2 SMNVEV (reference sequence). This clonotype originated in a man under 40 in good health. The source material was blood. The chain is built from TRBV27 and TRBJ2-5; 10 nucleotides align to TRBD2. The CDR3 here is CASKGFSGGTETQYS. In nucleotides, the CDR3 is TGTGCCAGCAAGGGGTTTAGCGGGGGGACAGAGACCCAGTACTCC.